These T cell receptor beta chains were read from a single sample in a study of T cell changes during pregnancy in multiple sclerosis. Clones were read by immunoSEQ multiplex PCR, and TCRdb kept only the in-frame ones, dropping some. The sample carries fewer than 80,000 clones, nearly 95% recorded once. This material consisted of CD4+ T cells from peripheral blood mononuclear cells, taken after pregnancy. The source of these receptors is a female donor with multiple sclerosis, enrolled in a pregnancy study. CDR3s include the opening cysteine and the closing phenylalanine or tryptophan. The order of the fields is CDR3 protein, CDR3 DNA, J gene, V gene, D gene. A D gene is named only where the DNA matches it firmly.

CDR3aa: CASSQDAGRTRLYGYTF; CDR3nt: TGTGCCAGCAGCCAAGATGCCGGAAGGACAAGACTTTATGGCTACACCTTC; j_gene: TRBJ1-2; v_gene: TRBV4-2; d_gene: .
CDR3aa: CASSPLSGGALVNTEAFF; CDR3nt: TGTGCCAGCTCACCACTATCAGGGGGCGCTTTAGTGAACACTGAAGCTTTCTTT; j_gene: TRBJ1-1; v_gene: TRBV18; d_gene: TRBD1
CDR3aa: CASSTRRGEQFF; CDR3nt: TGTGCCAGCAGCACGAGGAGGGGTGAGCAGTTCTTC; j_gene: TRBJ2-1; v_gene: TRBV9; d_gene: .
CDR3aa: CASSQRGGSTEAFF; CDR3nt: TGCGCCAGCAGCCAGCGTGGCGGTTCCACTGAAGCTTTCTTT; j_gene: TRBJ1-1; v_gene: TRBV5-1; d_gene: .
CDR3aa: CSVEDVWREGDTQYF; CDR3nt: TGCAGCGTTGAAGATGTCTGGCGGGAGGGAGATACGCAGTATTTT; j_gene: TRBJ2-3; v_gene: TRBV29-1; d_gene: TRBD2
CDR3aa: CATKGLATTDTQYF; CDR3nt: TGCGCCACCAAAGGACTAGCGACCACAGATACGCAGTATTTT; j_gene: TRBJ2-3; v_gene: TRBV5-1; d_gene: TRBD2
CDR3aa: CASSDPGLAGGLSRF; CDR3nt: TGTGCCAGCAGCGACCCAGGACTAGCGGGAGGGCTAAGTAGGTTC; j_gene: TRBJ2-7; v_gene: TRBV28; d_gene: TRBD2
CDR3aa: CASSMIGATDTQYF; CDR3nt: TGTGCCAGTAGTATGATAGGGGCCACAGATACGCAGTATTTT; j_gene: TRBJ2-3; v_gene: TRBV19; d_gene: .
CDR3aa: CASSFELAKNIQYF; CDR3nt: TGTGCCAGCAGTTTCGAACTAGCCAAAAACATTCAGTACTTC; j_gene: TRBJ2-4; v_gene: TRBV6-6; d_gene: .
CDR3aa: CASSGIAGSYNEQFF; CDR3nt: TGTGCCAGCAGTGGGATAGCGGGATCTTACAATGAGCAGTTCTTC; j_gene: TRBJ2-1; v_gene: TRBV27; d_gene: TRBD2